Listed below are T cell receptor beta chains from one sample, sequenced in a study of PD-L1 blockade in urothelial cancer. Assay: immunoSEQ multiplex PCR; the TCRdb copy retains only in-frame clones and omits some. The table shows fewer than 30,000 clones, with roughly 80% occurring only once. This material consisted of PBMCs, taken around atezolizumab (anti-PD-L1) treatment. All receptors come from a man aged 65-85 years with urothelial cancer. Both conserved end residues are part of each CDR3. D genes are given only for firm matches. For some rows the clone size is stated as once, few or many, or as a class when expanded; others skip it.

v_call,j_call,d_call,clone_size,cdr3_nt,cdr3_aa
TRBV6-5,TRBJ2-5,-,few,TGTGCCAGCAGTTACTCCCAAGCTTTGGAGACCCAGTACTTC,CASSYSQALETQYF
TRBV9,TRBJ2-2,-,-,TGTGCCAGCAGCGTAGCCCCGGGGGCGAACACCGGGGAGCTGTTTTTT,CASSVAPGANTGELFF
TRBV18,TRBJ2-2,TRBD2,-,TGTGCCAGCTCACCGGGGACTAGCATCCGCGGGGAGCTGTTTTTT,CASSPGTSIRGELFF
TRBV5-1,TRBJ2-7,-,-,TGCGCCAGCAGCTCATGGGACAAGACCAATACCACCTACGAGCAGTACTTC,CASSSWDKTNTTYEQYF
TRBV30,TRBJ2-7,-,few,TGTGCCTGTCTCACGTCGGGGGTCGAGCAGTACTTC,CACLTSGVEQYF
TRBV12-2,TRBJ2-7,-,-,TGTGCAAGTCGCTTAGCTGGGGGACTAGCCGGAGAGCAGTACTTC,CASRLAGGLAGEQYF
TRBV18,TRBJ2-1,-,-,TGTGCCAGCTCACCACCTATTGCGGGAAGCTCCTACAATGAGCAGTTCTTC,CASSPPIAGSSYNEQFF
TRBV4-1,TRBJ2-7,TRBD2,-,TGCGCCAGCAGCCAAGGGGGGGGAGCGACGGCCAACGAGCAGTACTTC,CASSQGGGATANEQYF
TRBV28,TRBJ2-1,TRBD2,few,TGTGCCAGCAGTCTAAGCGGGAGTTACTACAATGAGCAGTTCTTC,CASSLSGSYYNEQFF
TRBV5-4,TRBJ2-7,TRBD1,once,TGTGCCAGCAGCTTAGGACAGGGAACCTCCTACGAGCAGTACTTC,CASSLGQGTSYEQYF
TRBV5-1,TRBJ2-3,TRBD1,-,TGCGCCAGCCGTGAGACAGGGGGGATAGATACGCAGTATTTT,CASRETGGIDTQYF